The clone carrying this TCR beta chain occurred many times. The antigen remains unidentified. The record originates from a study of response to subunit inactivated influenza vaccine. The study's findings and limits: The authors proposed limited new T cell recruitment per seasonal influenza vaccination.

MiXCR was run by TCRdb on the RT-PCR reads, yielding one entry per CDR3 protein. The data show fewer than 700,000 distinct CDR3 sequences, 10% to 15% seen once. The V and J ends lost 2 bases and 6 bases respectively, with 8 bases between them. Germline V gene sequence: CDR1 SEHNR, CDR2 FQNEAQ (reference sequence). The CDR3 sequence is 12 residues long. The specimen comprised PBMCs from blood, sampled roughly 47 days after vaccination. This TCR was recovered from a man aged 45 to 65 who received an inactivated influenza vaccine. The chain is built from TRBV7-9 and TRBJ2-7; D gene ambiguous. CDR3 region: CASSLSSSEQYF. CDR3 nucleotide sequence: TGTGCCAGCAGCTTAAGTAGTTCCGAGCAGTACTTC.